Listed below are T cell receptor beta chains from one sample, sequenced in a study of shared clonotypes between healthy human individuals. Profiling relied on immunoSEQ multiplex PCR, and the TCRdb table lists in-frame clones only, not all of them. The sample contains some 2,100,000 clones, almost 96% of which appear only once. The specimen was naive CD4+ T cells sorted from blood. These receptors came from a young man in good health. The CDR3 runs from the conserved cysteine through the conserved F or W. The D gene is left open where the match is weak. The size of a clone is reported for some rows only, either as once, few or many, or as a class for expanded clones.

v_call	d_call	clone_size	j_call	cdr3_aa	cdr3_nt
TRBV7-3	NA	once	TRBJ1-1	CASRTAEGKNTEAFF	TGTGCCAGCAGGACCGCGGAGGGCAAGAACACTGAAGCTTTCTTT
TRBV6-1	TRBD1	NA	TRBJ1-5	CASSEPGQGNNQPQHF	TGTGCCAGCAGTGAACCGGGACAGGGGAACAATCAGCCCCAGCATTTT
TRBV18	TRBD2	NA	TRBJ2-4	CASSPERGGSNIQYF	TGTGCCAGCTCACCAGAGCGGGGGGGCTCGAACATTCAGTACTTC
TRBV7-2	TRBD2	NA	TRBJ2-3	CASSFRGVAGGTDTQYF	TGTGCCAGCAGTTTTCGGGGGGTGGCGGGAGGCACAGATACGCAGTATTTT
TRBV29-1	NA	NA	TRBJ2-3	CSVGGTQYF	TGCAGCGTGGGGGGTACGCAGTATTTT
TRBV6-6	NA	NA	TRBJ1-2	CASSSHYGYTF	TGTGCCAGCAGTTCCCACTATGGCTACACCTTC
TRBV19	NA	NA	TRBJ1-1	CASSTSPTEAFF	TGTGCCAGTAGTACCTCGCCCACTGAAGCTTTCTTT
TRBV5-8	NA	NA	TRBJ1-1	CASSLWNTEAFF	TGTGCCAGCTCCCTTTGGAACACTGAAGCTTTCTTT
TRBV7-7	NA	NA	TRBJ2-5	CASSEGGLETQYF	TGTGCTAGCAGCGAAGGGGGGTTAGAGACCCAGTACTTC
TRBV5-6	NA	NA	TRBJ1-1	CASSLWGGWTEAFF	TGTGCCAGCAGCCTATGGGGGGGTTGGACTGAAGCTTTCTTT
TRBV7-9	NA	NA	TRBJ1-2	CASSFEGLWDGYTF	TGTGCCAGCAGCTTTGAGGGTCTCTGGGATGGCTACACCTTC
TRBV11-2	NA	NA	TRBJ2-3	CASSSEVGDTQYF	TGTGCCAGCAGCTCAGAAGTGGGAGATACGCAGTATTTT
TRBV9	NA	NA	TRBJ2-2	CASSVSSNTGELFF	TGTGCCAGCAGCGTGTCTTCGAACACCGGGGAGCTGTTTTTT
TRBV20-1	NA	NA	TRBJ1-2	CSASQGPGYTF	TGCAGTGCTTCCCAGGGGCCTGGCTACACCTTC
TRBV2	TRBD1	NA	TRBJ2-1	CASSDQLTGFYNEQFF	TGTGCCAGCAGTGACCAATTGACAGGGTTTTATAATGAGCAGTTCTTC
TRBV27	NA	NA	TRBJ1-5	CASSPQVGRGNQPQHF	TGTGCCAGCAGTCCCCAAGTGGGCCGGGGCAATCAGCCCCAGCATTTT
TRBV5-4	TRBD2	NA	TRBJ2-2	CASSSGLAANTGELFF	TGTGCCAGCAGCTCGGGACTAGCTGCGAACACCGGGGAGCTGTTTTTT
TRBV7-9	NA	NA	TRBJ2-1	CASSLEGRVYEQFF	TGTGCCAGCAGCTTAGAGGGCAGGGTCTATGAGCAGTTCTTC
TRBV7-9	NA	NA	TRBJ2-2	CASSLLGLTGELFF	TGTGCCAGCAGCTTGCTAGGGCTCACCGGGGAGCTGTTTTTT
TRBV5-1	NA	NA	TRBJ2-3	CASSYTGTSTDTQYF	TGCGCCAGCAGCTATACGGGGACTAGCACAGATACGCAGTATTTT
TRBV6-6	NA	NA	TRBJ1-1	CASSYTATSTEAFF	TGTGCCAGCAGCTACACCGCCACCAGTACTGAAGCTTTCTTT
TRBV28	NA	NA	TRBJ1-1	CASSPRGTEAFF	TGTGCCAGCAGCCCAAGGGGGACTGAAGCTTTCTTT
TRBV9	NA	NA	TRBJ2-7	CASSVGVTATYEQYF	TGTGCCAGCAGCGTAGGTGTGACAGCAACCTACGAGCAGTACTTC
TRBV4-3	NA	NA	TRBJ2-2	CASSPDGSANTGELFF	TGCGCCAGCAGCCCCGATGGGTCGGCTAACACCGGGGAGCTGTTTTTT
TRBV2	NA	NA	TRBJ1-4	CASGQGSLLEKLFF	TGTGCCAGCGGCCAGGGAAGCCTCCTTGAAAAACTGTTTTTT
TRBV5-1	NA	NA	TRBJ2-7	CASSSGITYYEQYF	TGCGCCAGCAGCTCCGGGATAACCTACTACGAGCAGTACTTC
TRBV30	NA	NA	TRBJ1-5	CAWSPQGDHQPQHF	TGTGCCTGGAGTCCCCAGGGAGATCATCAGCCCCAGCATTTT
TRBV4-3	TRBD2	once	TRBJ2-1	CASSRDLWASGTSGGVYEQFF	TGCGCCAGCAGCCGCGACCTCTGGGCCAGCGGGACTAGCGGGGGGGTCTATGAGCAGTTCTTC
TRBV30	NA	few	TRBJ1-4	CAWNSGVNEKLFF	TGTGCCTGGAATTCGGGGGTTAATGAAAAACTGTTTTTT
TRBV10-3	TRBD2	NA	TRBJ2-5	CATVAGVRETQYF	TGTGCCACAGTAGCGGGAGTGCGAGAGACCCAGTACTTC
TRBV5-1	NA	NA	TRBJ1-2	CASSYRQSPNYGYTF	TGCGCCAGCAGCTACCGACAGAGCCCTAACTATGGCTACACCTTC
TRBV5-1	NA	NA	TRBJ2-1	CASSNTGGDYNEQFF	TGCGCCAGCAGCAACACAGGGGGGGACTACAATGAGCAGTTCTTC
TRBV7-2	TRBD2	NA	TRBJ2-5	CASSRPLAGVETQYF	TGTGCCAGCAGCCGACCACTAGCGGGAGTTGAGACCCAGTACTTC
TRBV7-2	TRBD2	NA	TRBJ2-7	CASSLSASGGGYEQYF	TGTGCCAGCAGCTTATCTGCTAGCGGGGGAGGGTACGAGCAGTACTTC
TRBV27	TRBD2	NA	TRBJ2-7	CASSFSGLAGAGSYEQYF	TGTGCCAGCAGTTTTTCAGGACTAGCGGGAGCGGGGTCCTACGAGCAGTACTTC
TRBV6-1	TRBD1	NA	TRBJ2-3	CASSEQGGRVDTQYF	TGTGCCAGCAGCGAACAGGGGGGTCGAGTTGACACGCAGTATTTT
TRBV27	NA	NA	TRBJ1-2	CASSPTAYYGYTF	TGTGCCAGCAGTCCGACAGCTTACTATGGCTACACCTTC
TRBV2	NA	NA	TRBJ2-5	CASSEYRGWETQYF	TGTGCCAGCAGTGAATACCGGGGGTGGGAGACCCAGTACTTC
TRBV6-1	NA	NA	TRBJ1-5	CASNYQGVGQPQHF	TGTGCCAGCAACTACCAGGGTGTAGGGCAGCCCCAGCATTTT
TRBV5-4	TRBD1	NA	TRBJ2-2	CASSFLQGALTGELFF	TGTGCCAGCAGCTTTTTACAGGGGGCTCTCACCGGGGAGCTGTTTTTT
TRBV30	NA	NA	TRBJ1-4	CAWLGDSNEKLFF	TGTGCCTGGTTAGGGGACTCAAATGAAAAACTGTTTTTT
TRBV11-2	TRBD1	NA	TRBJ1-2	CASSSQFAGTGTHGYTF	TGTGCCAGCAGCTCACAGTTCGCCGGGACAGGGACCCATGGCTACACCTTC